A single sample is the source of the 5 T cell receptor beta chains below, sequenced in a study of CD8 T cells in Susac syndrome. Reverse transcription of roughly 0.45 to 1 ug RNA was carried out with random hexamers. TCRdb re-called the immunoSEQ multiplex PCR reads through MiXCR, storing one row per CDR3 protein. Of a few hundred thousand distinct CDR3 sequences listed, approximately 95% are singletons. The source material was CD4+ T cells from PBMCs. The receptors shown here come from a human donor with multiple sclerosis.

This rearrangement joins TRBV5-6 to TRBJ2-5; a possible D gene is TRBD1 (7 bases). V was pared by 4 bases and J by 3 bases, with 16 bases between. Germline V gene data show CDR1 as SGHDT and CDR2 as YYEEEE. The CDR3 is made up of 15 amino acids. In DNA, the CDR3 is TGTGCCAGCAGCATAGGGGGCAGGGAGGAAGAGACCCAGTACTTC. It is translated as CASSIGGREEETQYF.

This sequence joins TRBV30 and TRBJ1-5, with 8 positions matching TRBD1. CDR3 length: 17 amino acids. The J segment lost 4 bases and the V segment lost 0 bases, leaving 11 bases of the junction unmatched. From germline, CDR1 is GTSNPN and CDR2 SVGIG (reference sequence). For the CDR3, the DNA is TGTGCCTGGAGTGTACCAGCCAGGGGGCTAAGTAATCAGCCCCAGCATTTT. Translation: CAWSVPARGLSNQPQHF.

V and J are TRBV27 and TRBJ2-2, with TRBD2 as a possible D gene (5 bases). There are 15 residues in the CDR3. Germline CDR1 and CDR2: MNHEY and SMNVEV (reference sequence). V was clipped by 1 base and J by 4 bases, with 10 bases between them. The CDR3 here is CASSLLAGSTGELFF. CDR3 DNA sequence: TGTGCCAGCAGTTTATTGGCGGGCAGCACCGGGGAGCTGTTTTTT.

This chain connects TRBV7-9 to TRBJ2-3, with TRBD1 as a possible D gene (6 bases). Trimming shortened V by 4 bases and J by 3 bases, and 17 bases separated the two germline ends. The V gene's germline CDR1 is SEHNR and CDR2 FQNEAQ (reference sequence). The CDR3 consists of 16 residues. The CDR3 here is CASSSTTGFWTDTQYF. Written as DNA, the CDR3 is TGTGCCAGCAGCTCAACCACAGGGTTTTGGACAGATACGCAGTATTTT.

The gene calls are TRBV29-1 and TRBJ1-2; D gene unclear. Germline lookup yields CDR1 SQVTM and CDR2 ANQGSEA. V lost 4 bases to trimming and J lost 5 bases, with 17 bases between them. This CDR3 region has 14 residues. This CDR3 reads CSVVPTPREYGYTF. The CDR3 DNA is TGCAGCGTTGTCCCGACGCCTCGGGAGTATGGCTACACCTTC.